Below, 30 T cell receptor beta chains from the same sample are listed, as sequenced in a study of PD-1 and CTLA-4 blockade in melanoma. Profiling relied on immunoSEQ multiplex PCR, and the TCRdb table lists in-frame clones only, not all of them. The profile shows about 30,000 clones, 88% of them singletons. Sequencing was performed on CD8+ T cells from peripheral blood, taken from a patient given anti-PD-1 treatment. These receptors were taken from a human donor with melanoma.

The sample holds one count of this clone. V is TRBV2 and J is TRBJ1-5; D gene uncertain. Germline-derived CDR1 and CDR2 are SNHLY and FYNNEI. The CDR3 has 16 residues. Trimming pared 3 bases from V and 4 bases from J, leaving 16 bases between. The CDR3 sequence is CASSDNTLGVNQPQHF. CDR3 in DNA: TGTGCCAGCAGTGATAATACTTTAGGAGTAAATCAGCCCCAGCATTTT.

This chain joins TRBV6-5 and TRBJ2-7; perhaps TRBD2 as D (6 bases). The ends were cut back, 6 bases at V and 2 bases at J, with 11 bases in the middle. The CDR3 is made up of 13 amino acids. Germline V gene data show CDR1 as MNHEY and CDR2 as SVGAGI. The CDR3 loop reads CASREGPTYEQYF. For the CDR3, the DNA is TGTGCCAGCAGGGAGGGGCCCACCTACGAGCAGTACTTC.

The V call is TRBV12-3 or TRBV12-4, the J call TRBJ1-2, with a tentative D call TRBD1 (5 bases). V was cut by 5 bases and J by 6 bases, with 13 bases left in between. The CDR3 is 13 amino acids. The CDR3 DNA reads TGTGCCAGCAGTCGATTGGGGGATGATGGCTACACCTTC. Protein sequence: CASSRLGDDGYTF.

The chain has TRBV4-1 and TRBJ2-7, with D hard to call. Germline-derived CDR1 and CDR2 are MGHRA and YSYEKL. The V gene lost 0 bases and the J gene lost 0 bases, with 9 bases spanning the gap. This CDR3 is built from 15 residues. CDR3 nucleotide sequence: TGCGCCAGCAGCCAAGACAGATCGAGCTCCTACGAGCAGTACTTC. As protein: CASSQDRSSSYEQYF.

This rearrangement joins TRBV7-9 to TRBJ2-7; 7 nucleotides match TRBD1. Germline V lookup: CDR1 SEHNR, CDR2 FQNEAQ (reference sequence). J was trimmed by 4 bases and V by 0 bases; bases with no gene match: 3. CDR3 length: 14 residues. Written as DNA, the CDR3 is TGTGCCAGCAGCTTAGCTGACAGGGAATACGAGCAGTACTTC. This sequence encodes CASSLADREYEQYF.

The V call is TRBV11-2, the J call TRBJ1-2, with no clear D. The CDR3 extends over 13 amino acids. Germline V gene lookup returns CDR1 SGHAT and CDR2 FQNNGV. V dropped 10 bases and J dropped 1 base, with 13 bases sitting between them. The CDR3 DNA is TGTGCCACCGAGGGTGGAGGTAACTATGGCTACACCTTC. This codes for CATEGGGNYGYTF.

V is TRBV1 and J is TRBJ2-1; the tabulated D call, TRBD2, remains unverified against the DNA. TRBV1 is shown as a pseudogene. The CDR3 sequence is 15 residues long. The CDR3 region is CTSRRAGGPGNEQFF. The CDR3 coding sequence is TGCACCAGCAGACGAGCGGGGGGGCCTGGCAATGAGCAGTTCTTC.

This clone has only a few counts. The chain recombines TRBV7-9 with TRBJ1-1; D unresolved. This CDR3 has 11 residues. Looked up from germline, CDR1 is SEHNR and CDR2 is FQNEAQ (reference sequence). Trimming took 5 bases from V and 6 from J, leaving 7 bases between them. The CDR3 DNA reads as TGTGCCAGCAGCATCCCTCCTGAAGCTTTCTTT. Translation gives CASSIPPEAFF.

The CDR3 spells CASSLTLRDEQFF. DNA of the CDR3: TGTGCCAGCAGTTTGACTCTGCGCGATGAGCAGTTCTTC. The V call is TRBV28, the J call TRBJ2-1; no definite D call. Germline CDR1 and CDR2: MDHEN and SYDVKM. The V and J ends lost 3 bases and 8 bases respectively, with 11 bases between them. There are 13 residues in the CDR3. Filled out from reference TRBV28 and TRBJ2-1, the complete variable domain reads DVKVTQSSRYLVKRTGEKVFLECVQDMDHENMFWYRQDPGLGLRLIYFSYDVKMKEKGDIPEGYSVSREKKERFSLILESASTNQTSMYLCASSLTLRDEQFFGPGTRLTVL.

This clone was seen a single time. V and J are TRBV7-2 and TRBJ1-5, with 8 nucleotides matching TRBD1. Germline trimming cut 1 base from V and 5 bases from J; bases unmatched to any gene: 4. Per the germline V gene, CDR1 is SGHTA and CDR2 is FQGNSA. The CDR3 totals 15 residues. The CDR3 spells CASSLGQGTYQPQHF. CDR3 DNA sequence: TGTGCCAGCAGCTTAGGACAGGGGACCTATCAGCCCCAGCATTTT.

The CDR3 loop is CAISESSMNTEAFF. CDR3 nucleotides: TGTGCCATCAGTGAGAGTTCAATGAACACTGAAGCTTTCTTT. The chain has TRBV10-3 and TRBJ1-1, with D unclear. From germline, CDR1 is ENHRY and CDR2 SYGVKD. The CDR3 length is 14 residues. Trimming stripped 2 bases from V and 0 bases from J, with 7 bases between.

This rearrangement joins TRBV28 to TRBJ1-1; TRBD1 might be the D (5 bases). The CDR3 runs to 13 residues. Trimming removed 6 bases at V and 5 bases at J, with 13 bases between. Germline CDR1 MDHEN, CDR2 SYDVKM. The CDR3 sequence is CASSFSGATEAFF. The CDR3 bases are TGTGCCAGCAGCTTCTCCGGGGCGACTGAAGCTTTCTTT.

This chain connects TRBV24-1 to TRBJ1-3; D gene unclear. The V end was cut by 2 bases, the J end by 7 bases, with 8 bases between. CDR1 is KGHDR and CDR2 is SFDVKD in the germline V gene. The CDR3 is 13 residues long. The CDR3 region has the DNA TGTGCCACCAGTGATTCATTTGGCAACACCATATATTTT. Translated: CATSDSFGNTIYF.

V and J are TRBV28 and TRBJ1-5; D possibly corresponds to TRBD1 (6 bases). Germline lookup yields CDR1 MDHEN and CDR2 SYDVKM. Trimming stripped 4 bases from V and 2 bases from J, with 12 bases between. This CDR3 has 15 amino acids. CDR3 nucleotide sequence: TGTGCCAGCAGTTACTCCAGGGGAGGCAATCAGCCCCAGCATTTT. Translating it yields CASSYSRGGNQPQHF.

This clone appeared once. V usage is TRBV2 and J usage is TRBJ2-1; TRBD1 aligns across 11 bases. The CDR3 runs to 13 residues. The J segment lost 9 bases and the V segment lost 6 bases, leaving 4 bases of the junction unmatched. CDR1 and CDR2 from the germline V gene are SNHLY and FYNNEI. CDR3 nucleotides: TGTGCCAGCAGAGTGGGACAGGGGGTTGAGCAGTTCTTC. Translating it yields CASRVGQGVEQFF.

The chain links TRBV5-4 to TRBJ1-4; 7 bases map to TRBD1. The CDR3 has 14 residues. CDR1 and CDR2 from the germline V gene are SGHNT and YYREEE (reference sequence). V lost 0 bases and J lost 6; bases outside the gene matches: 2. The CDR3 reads CASSLGDSHEKLFF. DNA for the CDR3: TGTGCCAGCAGCTTGGGGGACAGTCATGAAAAACTGTTTTTT.

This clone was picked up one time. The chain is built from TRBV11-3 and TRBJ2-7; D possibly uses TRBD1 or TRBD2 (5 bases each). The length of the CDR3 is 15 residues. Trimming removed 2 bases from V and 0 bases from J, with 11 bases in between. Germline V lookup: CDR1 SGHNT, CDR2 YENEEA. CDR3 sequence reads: CASSLWSGSSYEQYF. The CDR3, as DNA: TGTGCCAGCAGCTTATGGTCAGGGAGCTCCTACGAGCAGTACTTC.

CDR3 in amino acids: CASSLWGETQYF. In DNA, the CDR3 is TGTGCCAGCAGCTTGTGGGGGGAGACCCAGTACTTC. V and J are TRBV5-4 and TRBJ2-5; D is possibly TRBD1 or TRBD2 (5 bases each). Germline V lookup: CDR1 SGHNT, CDR2 YYREEE (reference sequence). Deletions cut 1 base from V and 5 bases from J, with 6 bases between. The CDR3 extends over 12 amino acids.

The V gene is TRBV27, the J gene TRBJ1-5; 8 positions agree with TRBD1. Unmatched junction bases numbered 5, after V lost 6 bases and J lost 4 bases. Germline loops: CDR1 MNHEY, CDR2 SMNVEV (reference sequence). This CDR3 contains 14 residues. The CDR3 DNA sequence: TGTGCCAGCAGCCCGGACAGGGTTAATCAGCCCCAGCATTTT. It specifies CASSPDRVNQPQHF.

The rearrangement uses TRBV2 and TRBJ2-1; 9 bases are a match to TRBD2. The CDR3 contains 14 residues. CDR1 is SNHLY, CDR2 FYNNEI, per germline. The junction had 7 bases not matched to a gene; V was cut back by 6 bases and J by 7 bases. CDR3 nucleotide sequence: TGTGCCAGCAGACTGGGACTAGCTCCGAATGAGCAGTTCTTC. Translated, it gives CASRLGLAPNEQFF.

CDR3 nucleotide sequence: TGCGCCAGCAGTTGGACAGGGACCGTCGGGGAGCTGTTTTTT. Residues: CASSWTGTVGELFF. The rearrangement joins TRBV5-1 to TRBJ2-2, with 8 bases fitting TRBD1. Germline V gene data show CDR1 as SGHRS and CDR2 as YFSETQ. The CDR3 contains 14 residues. V lost 5 bases to trimming and J lost 7 bases; unmatched junction nucleotides: 7.

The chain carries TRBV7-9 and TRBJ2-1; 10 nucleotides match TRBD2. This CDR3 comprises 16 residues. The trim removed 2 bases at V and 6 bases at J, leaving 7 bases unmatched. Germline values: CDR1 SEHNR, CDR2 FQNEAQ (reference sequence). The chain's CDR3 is CASSLPSGGAANEQFF. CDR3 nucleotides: TGTGCCAGCAGCTTACCGAGCGGGGGGGCCGCCAATGAGCAGTTCTTC.

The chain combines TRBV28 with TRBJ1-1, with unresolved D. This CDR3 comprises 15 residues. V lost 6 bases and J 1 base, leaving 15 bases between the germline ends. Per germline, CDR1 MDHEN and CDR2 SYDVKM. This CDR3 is CASRPTVGQNTEAFF. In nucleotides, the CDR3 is TGTGCCAGCAGGCCTACCGTCGGGCAGAACACTGAAGCTTTCTTT.

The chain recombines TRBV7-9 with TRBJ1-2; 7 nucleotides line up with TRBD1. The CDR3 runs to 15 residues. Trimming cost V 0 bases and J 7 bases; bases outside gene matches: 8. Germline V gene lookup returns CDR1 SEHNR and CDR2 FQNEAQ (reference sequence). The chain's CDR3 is CASSLATGRQSGYTF. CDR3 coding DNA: TGTGCCAGCAGCTTAGCGACAGGGCGTCAGAGTGGCTACACCTTC.

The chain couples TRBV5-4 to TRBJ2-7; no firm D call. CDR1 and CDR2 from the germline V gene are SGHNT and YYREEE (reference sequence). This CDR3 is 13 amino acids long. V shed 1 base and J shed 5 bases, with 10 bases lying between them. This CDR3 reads CASSLRRLDEQYF. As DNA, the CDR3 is TGTGCCAGCAGCTTGCGTAGGTTGGACGAGCAGTACTTC.

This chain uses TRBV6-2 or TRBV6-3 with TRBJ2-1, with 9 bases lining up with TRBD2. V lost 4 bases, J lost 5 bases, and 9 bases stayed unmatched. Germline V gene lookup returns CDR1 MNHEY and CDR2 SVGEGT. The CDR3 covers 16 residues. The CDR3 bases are TGTGCCAGCAGTTTCTCGTTAGCGGGGGCTAACAATGAGCAGTTCTTC. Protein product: CASSFSLAGANNEQFF.

The CDR3 DNA reads TGTGCCAGCAGCTTGGTTCAGGGCAATCAGCCCCAGCATTTT. Translating gives CASSLVQGNQPQHF. The chain carries TRBV5-8 and TRBJ1-5; D is ambiguous. With 0 bases removed from V and 2 bases from J, the gap between germline ends came to 6 bases. Germline V gives CDR1 SGHTS, CDR2 YDEGEE. The CDR3 extends over 14 amino acids.

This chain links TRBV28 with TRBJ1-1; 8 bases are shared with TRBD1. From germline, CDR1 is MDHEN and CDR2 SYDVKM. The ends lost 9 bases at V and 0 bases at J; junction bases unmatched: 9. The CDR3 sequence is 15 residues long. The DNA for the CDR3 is TGTGCCAGTATAGGCAGGGGGCTCATGAACACTGAAGCTTTCTTT. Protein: CASIGRGLMNTEAFF.

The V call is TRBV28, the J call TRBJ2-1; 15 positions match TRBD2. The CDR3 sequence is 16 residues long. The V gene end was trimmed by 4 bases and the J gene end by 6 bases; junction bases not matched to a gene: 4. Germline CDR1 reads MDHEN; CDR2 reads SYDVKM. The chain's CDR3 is CASSSPGLAGGNEQFF. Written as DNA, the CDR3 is TGTGCCAGCAGTTCGCCGGGACTAGCGGGAGGCAATGAGCAGTTCTTC.

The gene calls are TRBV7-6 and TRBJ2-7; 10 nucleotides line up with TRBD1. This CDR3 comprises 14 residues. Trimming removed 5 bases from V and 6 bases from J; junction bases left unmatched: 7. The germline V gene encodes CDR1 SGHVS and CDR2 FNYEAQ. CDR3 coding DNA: TGTGCCAGCAGCCCCTGGACAGGGGGGAGCGAGCAGTACTTC. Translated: CASSPWTGGSEQYF.